Following are 8 T cell receptor beta chains from one sample sequenced in a study of regulatory T cells in long-lasting Graves disease. Time point reported: newly diagnosed GD, antithyroid drugs for less than 3 months. PBMCs were the source of the RNA used for TCR sequencing. iRepertoire HTBI primers and Arm-PCR of CDR3 regions built TCR beta libraries. TCRdb itself ran the multiplex PCR reads through MiXCR, one entry per CDR3 protein. This sample has around 460,000 distinct CDR3 sequences; approximately 14% occur once, and the top ten carry approximately 17%. This sample was also put to use in a study of T cells in Graves' hyperthyroidism and ophthalmopathy.

This sample comprised peripheral blood mononuclear cells (PBMCs), obtained at new diagnosis, from a patient treated with antithyroid drugs. These receptors came from a woman aged 45-65 years with Graves disease.

V and J are TRBV6-5 and TRBJ2-1; 12 bases fit TRBD2. The J segment lost 7 bases and the V segment lost 1 base, leaving 11 bases of the junction unmatched. Per the germline V gene, CDR1 is MNHEY and CDR2 is SVGAGI. This CDR3 is 18 amino acids long. This chain's CDR3 is CASSYFPRLAGVSNEQFF. CDR3 DNA sequence: TGTGCCAGCAGTTACTTCCCCCGACTAGCGGGAGTGTCAAATGAGCAGTTCTTC.

This clonotype was counted between two and nine times. The chain joins TRBV19 to TRBJ1-2; D not certain. Germline lookup yields CDR1 LNHDA and CDR2 SQIVND (reference sequence). Trimming removed 4 bases at V and 4 bases at J, with 7 bases between. The CDR3 is made up of 12 amino acids. The CDR3 sequence: CASSRSAYGYTF. The CDR3 DNA sequence: TGTGCCAGTAGTAGATCTGCCTATGGCTACACCTTC.

This clonotype occurred many times. The genes are TRBV7-3 and TRBJ2-3; TRBD1 agrees at 8 bases. The CDR3 spans 14 residues. Germline V lookup: CDR1 SGHTA, CDR2 FQGTGA. Trimming removed 5 bases from V and 4 bases from J; junction bases left unmatched: 5. In DNA, the CDR3 is TGTGCCAGCAGCCCAGGCAGGGGGCCAGATACGCAGTATTTT. This sequence encodes CASSPGRGPDTQYF. The full variable domain, its missing parts supplied by reference TRBV7-3 and TRBJ2-3, is GAGVSQTPSNKVTEKGKYVELRCDPISGHTALYWYRQSLGQGPEFLIYFQGTGAADDSGLPNDRFFAVRPEGSVSTLKIQRTERGDSAVYLCASSPGRGPDTQYFGPGTRLTVL.

This chain connects TRBV9 to TRBJ2-2, with D possibly being TRBD2 (6 bases). The V and J ends lost 0 bases and 7 bases respectively, with 13 bases between them. Germline assignment: CDR1 SGDLS and CDR2 YYNGEE. The CDR3 is made up of 15 amino acids. CDR3 sequence: CASSVGGGRLGELFF. CDR3 in DNA: TGTGCCAGCAGCGTAGGTGGAGGGAGACTCGGGGAGCTGTTTTTT.

This clonotype appeared a few times. The chain joins TRBV10-3 to TRBJ2-3, with TRBD2 matching 8 bases. With V trimmed by 7 bases and J by 2 bases, 11 bases remained unmatched. Germline values: CDR1 ENHRY, CDR2 SYGVKD. The CDR3 has 16 residues. The DNA of the CDR3 is TGTGCCATCACGAACCTCCCAGCGGGAGTCACAGATACGCAGTATTTT. Its protein is CAITNLPAGVTDTQYF.

This clonotype was counted only a few times. A far larger clone is one base from this, pointing to a likely read error. The V gene is TRBV7-2, the J gene TRBJ2-5, with D unresolved. The closer fit of TRBJ2-1 to the DNA end suggests the J call may be wrong. The CDR3 spans 15 residues. From germline, CDR1 is SGHTA and CDR2 FQGNSA. CDR3 sequence (DNA): TGTGCCAGCAGCTTAGAACCGGAAGCTTACAATGAGCAGTTCTTC. It codes for CASSLEPEAYNEQFF.

This clonotype was seen repeatedly, ten times or more. The genes are TRBV2 and TRBJ2-7; D is unresolved. Trimming removed 5 bases from V and 3 bases from J, with 8 bases in between. The CDR3 contains 12 residues. Germline loops: CDR1 SNHLY, CDR2 FYNNEI. The CDR3 region has the DNA TGTGCCAGCAGTCGAACACGCTACGAGCAGTACTTC. This translates into CASSRTRYEQYF.

This clonotype has a count of ten or more. The chain employs TRBV27 and TRBJ1-1; D ambiguous. The CDR3 runs 15 residues. CDR1 is MNHEY and CDR2 is SMNVEV in the germline V gene (reference sequence). V was clipped by 5 bases and J by 4 bases, with 17 bases between them. This CDR3 is CASSPSRWRGTEAFF. In nucleotides, the CDR3 is TGTGCCAGCAGTCCCTCCCGGTGGCGGGGCACTGAAGCTTTCTTT.